This T cell receptor beta chain was sequenced in a study of T cells in Graves' hyperthyroidism and ophthalmopathy. About the research overall: Peripheral blood was acquired at first diagnosis, ahead of any therapy whatsoever.

The CDR3 has 14 amino acids. V lost 3 bases and J lost 5, with 11 bases in between. CDR1 and CDR2 (germline): SGHTA, FQGNSA. Whole-study findings and limits: Ophthalmopathy and stable hyperthyroidism were separated by a 13 V-J model. The model forecast ophthalmopathy, anticipating it by a median about six months before onset.

Amplification of TCR beta CDR3 regions used RNA as the template. The study used the HTBI primer set for a first-round RT-PCR of the TCR CDR3. One entry per CDR3 protein results from TCRdb running MiXCR on the multiplex PCR reads. Counted here are hundreds of thousands of distinct CDR3 sequences, approximately 13% occurring once; the ten biggest clones make up 5.8%. Initially, at the first diagnosis of hyperthyroidism and before any ophthalmopathy symptoms, blood was sampled. In this sample, this clonotype turned up many times. Its antigen is not known. This receptor was taken from a woman between 25 and 40 years old with Graves' hyperthyroidism that later progressed to Graves' ophthalmopathy. The chain employs TRBV7-2 and TRBJ1-5; D call uncertain. Specimen: blood. CDR3 amino acids: CASSLAAPHQPQHF. CDR3 bases: TGTGCCAGCAGCTTGGCCGCTCCGCATCAGCCCCAGCATTTT.